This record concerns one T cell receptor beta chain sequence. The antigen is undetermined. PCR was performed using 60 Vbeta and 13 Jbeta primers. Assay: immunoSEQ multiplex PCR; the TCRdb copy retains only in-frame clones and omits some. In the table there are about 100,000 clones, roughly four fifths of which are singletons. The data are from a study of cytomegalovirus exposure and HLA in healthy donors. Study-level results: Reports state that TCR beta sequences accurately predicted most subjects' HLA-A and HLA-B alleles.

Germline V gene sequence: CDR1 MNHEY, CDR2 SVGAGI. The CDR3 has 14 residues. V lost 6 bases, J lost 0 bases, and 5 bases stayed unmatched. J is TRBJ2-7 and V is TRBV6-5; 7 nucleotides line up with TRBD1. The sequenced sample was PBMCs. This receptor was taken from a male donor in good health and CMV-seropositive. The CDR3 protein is CASSMDRNSYEQYF. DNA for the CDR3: TGTGCCAGCAGCATGGACAGGAACTCCTACGAGCAGTACTTC.